This TCR beta chain was identified during a study of cytomegalovirus exposure and HLA in healthy donors (dated by TCRdb to 2016 to 2017). With respect to the entire study: An earlier analysis of under 600 of the donors reported 250 to 350 Gb of sequence data and around 120 million unique TCR beta sequences from roughly 200 million T cells. A separate validation cohort of roughly 110 different subjects was used in addition to the 666-subject first cohort. A later analysis re-examined previously published TCR beta repertoires from roughly 720 donors and added high-resolution HLA genotyping to investigate patterns of TCR occurrence. Rather than using new phenotypic data, the later analysis identified candidate immune exposures from TCR beta sequences and from how often those sequences occurred across donors. Across under 500 genotyped donors of the cohort, an average of 235,054 unique TCR beta nucleotide sequences per donor were sequenced, and about a sixth of those sequences were non-productive. To decide whether each TCR beta V gene segment behaved as functional or pseudogenic, an earlier analysis of fewer than 750 of the donors relied on high-throughput TCR beta sequencing. Every discovery cohort repertoire had been produced on one sequencing platform. A few DR-DQ haplotypes were treated as single units for association and clustering because of strong linkage in the cohort. Donor age, sex, ethnicity and CMV serostatus were compiled together with the repertoire data. Class I and class II HLA loci were covered by the typing at four-digit resolution. Of the approximately 400 genotyped donors, approximately 80% fell in the genetic ancestry cluster associated with self-reported Caucasian donors. Typing coverage varied by locus: about 620-630 donors for A, B, C, DRB1 and DQB1; 500 to 550 for DQA1; approximately 610 for DPA1; around 450 for DPB1. The study used immunosequencing to profile the T cell repertoires of approximately 630 subjects and linked those repertoires to cytomegalovirus serostatus. In a later genetic analysis, genome-wide SNP genotypes for about three fifths of the 666 donors were used, and that subset was treated as a discovery cohort. The study combined high-throughput TCR immunosequencing, statistical association of individual TCRs with disease status, and machine learning to predict cytomegalovirus infection status. The aim of the study was to test whether cataloging public T cell receptors could identify signatures of past pathogen exposure. An early release that covered some 630 HLA-typed donors contained about 300 gigabases of sequencing data and roughly 84 million unique TCR sequences.

Libraries were prepared through the immunoSEQ multiplex PCR assay. For the multiplex PCR, a mixture combining 60 forward primers for TCR Vbeta segments and 13 reverse primers for TCR Jbeta segments was used. The CDR3 region of rearranged TCR beta genes was amplified from genomic DNA with a multiplex PCR assay. On the Illumina HiSeq System, the amplified TCR beta libraries were sequenced as 87-base-pair reads. Under the source paper's analysis protocol: Across the 600 to 700 repertoires, a later analysis counted approximately 83 million unique TCR beta chains, 9.5 million to 12 million of which were shared by at least two donors. Raw reads were error-corrected and collapsed into unique sequences by a nearest-neighbor algorithm in which closely related sequences were merged to remove PCR and sequencing errors. V, D and J gene segments were assigned by aligning CDR3 sequences to IMGT reference sequences. For a sequence to be retained, a match of at least six nucleotides to both a V gene segment and a J gene segment was required. A rearrangement was called productive if the CDR3 had no stop codons and remained in frame with V and J, and every other rearrangement was called non-productive. CDR3 was defined according to IMGT convention as the region running from the second conserved V-encoded cysteine to the conserved J-encoded phenylalanine. In an earlier analysis of approximately 590 of the donors, sequences lacking an unambiguous match to a single V gene segment were excluded. In an earlier analysis of several hundred of the donors, V segments were called functional above 56.7% productive rearrangements and were called segregating when the between-donor standard deviation exceeded 5%. A statistical classification framework was developed to diagnose cytomegalovirus status using the catalog of TCR beta chain sequences. In a later analysis, V and J genes were assigned by comparing TCR nucleotide sequences against IMGT/GENE-DB human TR gene sequences. Using the TCRdist pipeline, a later analysis assigned CDR3 sequences along with most-parsimonious VDJ recombination scenarios. In a later analysis, each TCR beta chain was defined by its CDR3 amino acid sequence together with its V-gene family, and reads lacking a unique V-gene family were excluded. As a way to deal with suspected cross-contamination and a sequencing artifact, a later analysis dropped more than 500 nucleotide sequences that were highly shared and had low generation probability. In a later analysis, a clonal expansion index for each public chain was calculated from normalized within-repertoire ranks of inferred template counts. A later analysis computed generation probabilities with a VDJ recombination model fitted to out-of-frame rearrangements, and checked the results against IGoR. A later analysis scored TCR-TCR, TCR-HLA and TCR-CMV co-occurrence with hypergeometric tests, applying a repertoire-size bias correction to TCR pairs. To estimate false discovery rates, a later analysis permuted the HLA or CMV assignments 20 times. In a later analysis, co-occurring TCRs were grouped using DBSCAN, and TCRdist sequence similarity was added for clustering within HLA-allele-positive subsets. For co-occurrence clustering, repertoires with fewer than 30,000 or more than 120,000 public chains were excluded, along with about five repertoires with anomalous nucleotide sharing. Imported from immuneACCESS, the table was reduced by TCRdb to in-frame sequences with V and J called. These copies leave out some clones; in studies compared against another copy, an unresolved V gene accounts for under half, and the cause of the remainder is not known. V and J calls and clone size come straight from that table; D and trimming were deduced from the DNA. This sample lists some 190,000 clones; 85% were detected once. The leading ten clones occupy 1% of the sample.

To note about this clone: The antigen this receptor binds is unknown. Base quality data are lacking; no much larger clone is found one base away.

The cohort comprised 550 to 700 healthy bone marrow donors. All cohort members were sampled while nominally healthy, although unrecorded immune exposures were likely present. The donor tested CMV seronegative and was one of the 352 seronegative cohort members. A peripheral blood sample was collected from each donor, and TCR beta sequencing was performed on peripheral blood mononuclear cells. Genomic DNA extraction from the blood cell samples was performed with the Qiagen DNeasy Blood Extraction Kit. Study-wide conclusions, independent of this receptor: CMV serostatus was the only immune exposure information available for the cohort. Presence/absence analyses assumed roughly uniform sequencing depth across donors, an assumption that may not hold. Most TCR sequences were seen in very few donors, while some public TCRs were found in many individuals. Compared with the roughly 600-donor mean, donors in an Asian-associated ancestry cluster had fewer N-insertions in productive TCRs, according to a later genetic analysis. In the study, roughly 160 TCR beta chains were listed as associated with cytomegalovirus. Linkage disequilibrium might explain the correlated functional status among segregating V segments, but an unknown experimental factor could not be excluded. Some IMGT-functional V segments, including TRBV6-2 and TRBV6-3, could not be told apart with the 87-base-pair reads, so those segments were excluded. Because some donors lacked HLA typing at each locus, the association tests relied only on the typed subset. An association between a missense DCLRE1C variant and V-gene and J-gene trimming of TCR beta chains was found in a later genetic analysis and replicated in an independent cohort. According to a later analysis, parvovirus B19, influenza, CMV and Epstein-Barr virus appeared linked to several top co-occurrence clusters. In a later analysis, HLA-associated TCR beta chains showed more clonal expansion and lower generation probabilities than non-associated chains that were equally common. In an earlier analysis of under 600 of the donors, most TCR beta V segments were observed in productive rearrangements about 90% or about 30% of the time, broadly matching IMGT annotations. Assigning TCR associations to individual alleles was difficult when HLA alleles, especially DR and DQ, strongly co-occurred. It was suggested by the authors that the approach could potentially be generalized to other disease states and immunological phenotypes. In this cohort, only TCR beta chains were sequenced, and detectable features were limited by the absence of alpha or paired-chain data. According to a later analysis, most CMV-associated TCR beta chains appeared to be HLA-restricted, and the HLA associations seemed to be driven largely by CMV exposure. The sequencing pipeline was judged likely to have produced a cluster of highly shared sequence variants as a technical artifact. At a false discovery rate of 0.05, a later analysis linked around 17,000 TCR beta sequences to specific HLA alleles. According to a later analysis, TCR association rates differed among HLA loci, with DRB1 alleles showing the most associated TCRs and HLA-C alleles showing the fewest. A further reported finding was that TCR beta sequences accurately predicted the HLA-A and HLA-B alleles for most subjects in the first cohort. Cytomegalovirus status was reported to be diagnosed by the classifier with high specificity and sensitivity in both the original and validation cohorts. A few of the identified cytomegalovirus-associated TCR beta chains were confirmed in vitro to be specific for cytomegalovirus antigens. Because counts were too low, 15 or so rarely observed V segments, including chromosome 9 orphons, were excluded from the earlier analysis of 500 to 700 of the donors.

Cut back by 3 bases and 0 bases, the V and J ends lie 12 bases apart. For CDR1 and CDR2, the germline V gene lists MDHEN and SYDVKM. There are 17 amino acids in the CDR3, from cysteine to phenylalanine inclusive. Only CDR3 DNA is held: 51 bases, read in frame from base 1. The sample consisted of PBMCs. This receptor chain uses TRBV28 and TRBJ2-6, and perhaps TRBD2 as D gene, on 6 matching bases. This TCR derives from a boy aged 2 to 10 in good health and CMV-seronegative. The nucleotide sequence is given as TGTGCCAGCAGTTTCACCCGGGGGAGCTCTGGGGCCAACGTCCTGACTTTC. Its product reads: CASSFTRGSSGANVLTF.